This entry is about one TCR beta chain. This CDR3 comprises 15 residues. CDR1 LNHNV and CDR2 YYDKDF come from the germline V gene (reference sequence). V lost 2 bases, J lost 6 bases, and 8 bases stayed unmatched. This sample was included in a study of blood T cell repertoires in COVID-19. The wider study: Samples taken during acute and convalescent COVID-19 were collected in the United States, Italy and Spain. Sources were T cells, B-cell-depleted T cells, or PBMCs; the material itself was cDNA or gDNA.

TCRdb keeps only in-frame clones here, not all; method: immunoSEQ multiplex PCR. The sample contains about 120,000 clones, more than 75% of which appear only once. The genes are TRBV15 and TRBJ2-7, with 9 bases aligning to TRBD1. This TCR derives from a man aged 60 to 75 with acute or convalescent COVID-19. Sequencing used peripheral blood. Here the CDR3 DNA reads TGTGCCACCAGCAGATCCTCGACAGGGGGAGGCGAGCAGTACTTC. Protein product: CATSRSSTGGGEQYF.